Listed here is a single TCR beta chain. V lost 0 bases and J lost 7; bases outside the gene matches: 10. This CDR3 contains 15 residues. From germline, CDR1 is GTSNPN and CDR2 SVGIG (reference sequence). Libraries were prepared by immunoSEQ multiplex PCR; TCRdb keeps only in-frame clonotypes and omits some of them. Among around 63,000 clones, about 89% were seen once, and the ten largest hold approximately 2.1%. The sample originates from a study of control samples from healthy donors and cancer patients. The sequence was collected from a woman in her 50s with head and neck cancer. Sequencing was carried out using PBMCs. The chain recombines TRBV30 with TRBJ2-7; 9 bases map to TRBD1. The CDR3 DNA sequence: TGTGCCTGGAGTGTAGGGGTACAGGGGGCTGGGGAGCAGTACTTC. Encoded protein: CAWSVGVQGAGEQYF.